This T cell receptor beta chain emerged from a study of a mutant IDH1 vaccine in newly diagnosed glioma. Study as a whole: Across weeks 1, 3, 5, 7, 11, 15, 19 and 23, patients received a vaccination each time, eight in all. Study-wide points: Most patients, around 93%, showed vaccine-induced immune responses.

Note on this clone: What it binds is not known. The junction differs from germline at one of its ends, possibly a read error.

Some clones are missing from TCRdb's copy, which holds only in-frame ones; the method was immunoSEQ multiplex PCR. The profile shows roughly 130,000 clones, around 80% of them singletons. CDR1 SSHAT and CDR2 FNYEAQ come from the germline V gene (reference sequence). The CDR3 totals 15 residues. The time point was: week 11, during vaccination. In the vaccine, a single dose held 300 ug of the mutant IDH1 20-mer peptide, along with topical imiquimod. Donors had new IDH1-mutant astrocytomas of WHO grade 3 or 4 (ATRX-lost). J is TRBJ2-5 and V is TRBV7-7; TRBD1 matches 9 bases. This receptor was obtained from a man in his forties with glioma. The sample here was PBMCs, taken from a glioma patient whose treatment included an IDH1 peptide vaccine. This chain's CDR3 is CASSSVTGGQETQYF. Written as DNA, the CDR3 is TGTGCTAGCAGCTCCGTGACAGGGGGCCAAGAGACCCAGTACTTC.